The 22 T cell receptor beta chains presented below share a single source sample, sequenced in a study of blood T cell repertoires in COVID-19. Assay used: immunoSEQ multiplex PCR; TCRdb lists only in-frame clones, some missing. There are fewer than 150,000 clones in the sample; 85% to 90% occur only once, and approximately 0.81% lies in the top ten. Sequencing used peripheral blood. Receptor source: a woman aged 50 to 60 with active or convalescent COVID-19.

This chain links TRBV27 with TRBJ2-7, with 11 positions matching TRBD1. CDR3 length equals 18 residues. V shed 7 bases, J shed 2 bases, and the junction held 16 bases outside the gene matches. Germline values: CDR1 MNHEY, CDR2 SMNVEV (reference sequence). CDR3 sequence: CASTTGQGGSSSAYEQYF. Written as DNA, the CDR3 is TGTGCCAGCACAACGGGACAGGGGGGTTCATCGTCGGCCTACGAGCAGTACTTC.

The gene calls are TRBV6-4 and TRBJ2-3, with D unclear. V was shortened by 4 bases and J by 6 bases, with 8 bases between the two germline ends. This CDR3 spans 12 amino acids. Germline lookup yields CDR1 MRHNA and CDR2 SNTAGT. The CDR3 loop is CASSASGDTQYF. The CDR3 coding sequence is TGTGCCAGCAGTGCCTCCGGGGATACGCAGTATTTT.

The V and J genes are TRBV6-1 and TRBJ1-4; tentatively, D is TRBD1 (6 bases). Germline lookup yields CDR1 MNHNS and CDR2 SASEGT. Trimming shortened V by 2 bases and J by 8 bases, and 12 bases separated the two germline ends. This CDR3 comprises 14 residues. CDR3 loop: CASSEMIGGEKLFF. The CDR3 DNA follows: TGTGCCAGCAGTGAAATGATAGGGGGAGAAAAACTGTTTTTT.

V usage is TRBV7-3 and J usage is TRBJ2-7, with 9 bases fitting TRBD2. Germline V gene data show CDR1 as SGHTA and CDR2 as FQGTGA. The CDR3 runs 15 residues. J was trimmed by 3 bases and V by 0 bases; bases with no gene match: 3. The CDR3 DNA reads as TGTGCCAGCAGCTTAACTAGCGGGAGATTCTACGAGCAGTACTTC. Its translation is CASSLTSGRFYEQYF.

V is TRBV1 and J is TRBJ1-1; the table's TRBD1 call for D was not verified on the DNA. TRBV1 is flagged as a pseudogene. The CDR3 has 15 amino acids. CDR3 amino acids: CTSSQGPTGNTEAFF. CDR3 nucleotides: TGCACCAGCAGCCAAGGCCCTACAGGGAACACTGAAGCTTTCTTT.

The chain joins TRBV25-1 to TRBJ2-5, with TRBD2 matching 7 bases. Germline V CDR1 and CDR2: MGHDK, SYGVNS. There are 16 residues in the CDR3. The V and J ends lost 5 bases and 0 bases, in that order; junction bases with no gene match: 9. CDR3 coding DNA: TGTGCCAGCAGTCGCCGGGGGGTCGTGTACCAAGAGACCCAGTACTTC. Translation: CASSRRGVVYQETQYF.

This clone was detected only once. The CDR3 DNA reads as TGTGCCAGCAGCTTGACGGGGGTCGGGGAGACCCAGTACTTC. Amino acid sequence: CASSLTGVGETQYF. The gene calls are TRBV7-9 and TRBJ2-5, with D perhaps matching TRBD2 (6 bases). The CDR3 covers 14 residues. Germline V lookup: CDR1 SEHNR, CDR2 FQNEAQ (reference sequence). Trimming shortened V by 3 bases and J by 5 bases, and 13 bases separated the two germline ends.

This clone was seen a single time. The chain employs TRBV27 and TRBJ2-1, with 13 positions matching TRBD2. With 5 bases clipped from V and 3 bases from J, the junction kept 19 bases outside the gene matches. The CDR3 sequence is 21 residues long. Per germline, CDR1 MNHEY and CDR2 SMNVEV (reference sequence). DNA of the CDR3: TGTGCCAGCAGTCTAGTGGAAGGGGGACTAGCGGGATTGGGGGGCTACAATGAGCAGTTCTTC. Translated, it gives CASSLVEGGLAGLGGYNEQFF.

V and J are TRBV7-2 and TRBJ1-1; perhaps TRBD1 as D (6 bases). Trimming took off 4 bases at V and 5 bases at J, with 8 bases between the two ends. CDR1 and CDR2 (germline): SGHTA, FQGNSA. This CDR3 contains 12 residues. CDR3 in DNA: TGTGCCAGCAGCTCAGGGGTTACTGAAGCTTTCTTT. Protein product: CASSSGVTEAFF.

The gene calls are TRBV7-6 and TRBJ2-2; D tentatively fits TRBD1 or TRBD2 (10 bases each). V gave up 5 bases and J gave up 6 bases, with 34 bases separating them. This CDR3 has 21 amino acids. Germline V gives CDR1 SGHVS, CDR2 FNYEAQ. The CDR3 spells CASSPTFGTGELAGVPGELFF. CDR3 nucleotides: TGTGCCAGCAGCCCTACCTTTGGGACAGGGGAGCTAGCGGGAGTACCCGGGGAGCTGTTTTTT.

V is TRBV27 and J is TRBJ2-1; the D is unclear. The CDR3 runs 13 residues. CDR1 and CDR2 from the germline V gene are MNHEY and SMNVEV (reference sequence). V was shortened by 0 bases and J by 7 bases, with 7 bases between the two germline ends. This CDR3 reads CASSLSARNEQFF. DNA of the CDR3: TGTGCCAGCAGTTTATCGGCCCGTAATGAGCAGTTCTTC.

This clone was seen a single time. The chain joins TRBV28 to TRBJ2-1; 10 bases are shared with TRBD1. V shed 4 bases, J shed 10 bases, and the junction held 16 bases outside the gene matches. CDR1 and CDR2 (germline): MDHEN, SYDVKM. This CDR3 spans 17 amino acids. The CDR3 protein is CASSSQIRTGGGLEQFF. The CDR3 region has the DNA TGTGCCAGCAGTTCCCAAATACGGACAGGGGGTGGACTAGAGCAGTTCTTC.

CDR3 DNA: TGTGCCAGCAGTCCCCGGGCGGGGGACCCCTACAATGAGCAGTTCTTC. Its protein is CASSPRAGDPYNEQFF. The V call is TRBV28, the J call TRBJ2-1; 7 bases are a match to TRBD2. The CDR3 sequence is 16 residues long. J was trimmed by 2 bases and V by 5 bases; bases with no gene match: 9. Germline V gives CDR1 MDHEN, CDR2 SYDVKM.

J is TRBJ1-1 and V is TRBV30; D gene uncertain. The CDR3 runs to 15 residues. Deletions cut 4 bases from V and 0 bases from J, with 15 bases between. CDR1 and CDR2 from the germline V gene are GTSNPN and SVGIG (reference sequence). In DNA form, the CDR3 reads TGTGCCTGGAAAGTAGCGGGGTCCATGAACACTGAAGCTTTCTTT. It yields the protein CAWKVAGSMNTEAFF.

V gene TRBV2 combines with J gene TRBJ2-7; TRBD2 aligns across 11 bases. Germline CDR1 and CDR2: SNHLY and FYNNEI. V dropped 7 bases and J dropped 4; count of bases not matched to a gene: 6. The CDR3 is made up of 14 amino acids. The CDR3: CASTTGTSGYEQYF. CDR3 DNA: TGTGCCAGCACCACCGGGACTAGCGGATACGAGCAGTACTTC.

J is TRBJ2-2 and V is TRBV4-3, with 8 nucleotides matching TRBD2. Germline CDR1 and CDR2: LGHNA and YSLEER. This CDR3 is built from 17 residues. V lost 3 bases to trimming and J lost 5 bases; unmatched junction nucleotides: 11. This CDR3 reads CASSQSFSGSGTGELFF. CDR3 sequence (DNA): TGCGCCAGCAGCCAGAGCTTCAGCGGGAGTGGAACCGGGGAGCTGTTTTTT.

The chain links TRBV19 to TRBJ1-4; no clear D gene. The CDR3 covers 11 residues. CDR1 is LNHDA and CDR2 is SQIVND in the germline V gene (reference sequence). The V and J ends lost 8 bases and 7 bases respectively, with 8 bases between them. CDR3 DNA sequence: TGTGCCAGTGCCAGAGGTGAAAAACTGTTTTTT. This gives the protein CASARGEKLFF.

The V gene is TRBV7-3, the J gene TRBJ2-1; the match to TRBD2 covers 7 bases. This CDR3 comprises 15 residues. The germline V gene encodes CDR1 SGHTA and CDR2 FQGTGA. V dropped 5 bases and J dropped 6; count of bases not matched to a gene: 10. The CDR3 protein is CASSPAAGDINEQFF. The CDR3 nucleotides read TGTGCCAGCAGCCCAGCGGCGGGAGATATCAATGAGCAGTTCTTC.

Written as DNA, the CDR3 is TGTGCCAGCAGTCCGCCAGCCACAGTTTTCTCCTACAATGAGCAGTTCTTC. It codes for CASSPPATVFSYNEQFF. The chain combines TRBV27 with TRBJ2-1; no reliable D call. CDR1 is MNHEY and CDR2 is SMNVEV in the germline V gene (reference sequence). The CDR3 consists of 17 residues. Trimming removed 5 bases at V and 0 bases at J, with 17 bases between.

V gene TRBV18 combines with J gene TRBJ1-1; D is possibly TRBD1 (6 bases). The germline V and J ends were trimmed by 5 bases and 4 bases, with 11 bases remaining between them. Germline V CDR1 and CDR2: KGHSH, LQKENI. This CDR3 is 13 amino acids long. The CDR3 loop is CASSTGLSTEAFF. The DNA for the CDR3 is TGTGCCAGCTCAACAGGGTTATCCACTGAAGCTTTCTTT.

The rearrangement links TRBV7-2 to TRBJ2-1; TRBD1 aligns across 9 bases. Trimming cost V 3 bases and J 14 bases; bases outside gene matches: 11. Germline V gives CDR1 SGHTA, CDR2 FQGNSA. The CDR3 is 14 residues long. In DNA, the CDR3 is TGTGCCAGCAGCTTCCGCCCCCACCGGGACAGGGAGTTCTTC. This codes for CASSFRPHRDREFF.

The chain employs TRBV30 and TRBJ1-1; D gene uncertain. The ends were cut back, 2 bases at V and 1 base at J, with 8 bases in the middle. This CDR3 spans 13 amino acids. Germline CDR1 and CDR2: GTSNPN and SVGIG (reference sequence). Here the CDR3 reads CAWSSEGNTEAFF. In DNA form, the CDR3 reads TGTGCCTGGAGTTCTGAGGGGAACACTGAAGCTTTCTTT.